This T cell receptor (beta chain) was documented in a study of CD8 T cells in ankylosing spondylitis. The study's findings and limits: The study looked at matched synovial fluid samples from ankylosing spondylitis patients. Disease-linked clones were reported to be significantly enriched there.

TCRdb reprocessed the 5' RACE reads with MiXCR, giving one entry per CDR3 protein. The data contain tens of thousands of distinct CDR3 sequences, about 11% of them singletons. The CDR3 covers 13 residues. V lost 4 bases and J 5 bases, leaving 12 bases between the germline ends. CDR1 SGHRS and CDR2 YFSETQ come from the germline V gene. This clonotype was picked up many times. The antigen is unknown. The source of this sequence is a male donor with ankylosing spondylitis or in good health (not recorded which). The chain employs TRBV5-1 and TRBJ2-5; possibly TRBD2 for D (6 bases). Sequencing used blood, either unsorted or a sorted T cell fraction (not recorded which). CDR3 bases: TGCGCCAGCAGCGCCGGGAGCTGGGAGACCCAGTACTTC. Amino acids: CASSAGSWETQYF.